These 13 T cell receptor beta chains share one sample of origin, sequenced in a study of blood T cells in healthy people across ages. A sample-barcoded 5' primer and a J-beta primer mix were used in a second PCR of roughly 7 to 12 cycles. One entry per CDR3 protein results from TCRdb running MiXCR on the 5' RACE reads. The sample lists hundreds of thousands of distinct CDR3 sequences; about 47% were seen once. The sequencing sample was made of blood. These receptors all stem from a man aged 80 or over in good health.

In this sample, this clonotype turned up many times. The chain has TRBV6-5 and TRBJ2-2, with 13 bases matching TRBD2. The CDR3 runs 17 residues. The V segment lost 0 bases and the J segment 5 bases; nucleotides outside the gene matches: 3. Germline values: CDR1 MNHEY, CDR2 SVGAGI. This CDR3 reads CASSYSGLAGQTGELFF. The DNA of the CDR3 is TGTGCCAGCAGTTACTCGGGACTAGCGGGACAGACCGGGGAGCTGTTTTTT.

Only one count was recorded for this clonotype. The chain employs TRBV7-9 and TRBJ2-4; TRBD1 matches at 7 bases. The J call may be faulty, since TRBJ2-7 better matches the DNA end. CDR1 is SEHNR and CDR2 is FQNEAQ in the germline V gene (reference sequence). The CDR3 covers 14 residues. The CDR3 here is CASSVGTVVHEQYF. The CDR3, as DNA: TGTGCCAGCAGCGTAGGGACAGTTGTCCACGAGCAGTACTTC.

The table lists this clonotype with a count of one. This rearrangement joins TRBV5-1 to TRBJ2-7; TRBD2 might be the D (6 bases). Trimming shortened V by 9 bases and J by 6 bases, and 22 bases separated the two germline ends. Germline values: CDR1 SGHRS, CDR2 YFSETQ. This CDR3 is 14 amino acids long. CDR3: CATRVTAGASEQYF. In DNA form, the CDR3 reads TGCGCCACCAGAGTAACAGCGGGTGCATCCGAGCAGTACTTC.

This clonotype was observed a handful of times. The chain employs TRBV14 and TRBJ2-3, with D uncertain. The CDR3 is 14 residues long. Germline V gene data show CDR1 as SGHDN and CDR2 as FVKESK. V lost 2 bases and J 3 bases, leaving 9 bases between the germline ends. The CDR3 bases are TGTGCCAGCAGCCAATGGATAGCTACAGATACGCAGTATTTT. Its translation is CASSQWIATDTQYF. Together with reference TRBV14 and TRBJ2-3, the CDR3 gives the full variable domain: EAGVTQFPSHSVIEKGQTVTLRCDPISGHDNLYWYRRVMGKEIKFLLHFVKESKQDESGMPNNRFLAERTGGTYSTLKVQPAELEDSGVYFCASSQWIATDTQYFGPGTRLTVL.

This clonotype was observed a handful of times. V gene TRBV11-2 combines with J gene TRBJ2-7; 13 bases match TRBD2. Per the germline V gene, CDR1 is SGHAT and CDR2 is FQNNGV. With 5 bases clipped from V and 2 bases from J, the junction kept 12 bases outside the gene matches. CDR3 length equals 18 residues. Here the CDR3 reads CASSPGGLLAGGTYEQYF. Here the CDR3 DNA reads TGTGCCAGCAGCCCAGGGGGCCTACTAGCGGGAGGGACCTACGAGCAGTACTTC.

This clonotype was seen more than once but under ten times. The chain combines TRBV29-1 with TRBJ2-1; weak D call: TRBD2 (7 bases). V lost 2 bases and J 3 bases, leaving 11 bases between the germline ends. Germline values: CDR1 SQVTM, CDR2 ANQGSEA. This CDR3 comprises 14 residues. The CDR3 DNA reads as TGCAGCGTTGAAAGGGGGACTAACTACAATGAGCAGTTCTTC. Amino acid sequence: CSVERGTNYNEQFF.

For this clonotype: A junction end diverges from the germline sequence, so it may reflect a read error. The rearrangement links TRBV12-3 or TRBV12-4 to TRBJ1-6; TRBD1 agrees at 10 bases. The CDR3 covers 16 residues. The CDR3 here is CASSQWGQGRNSPLHF. CDR3 sequence (DNA): TGCGCCAGCAGCCAATGGGGACAGGGGCGTAATTCACCCCTCCACTTT.

For this clonotype: Germline is not matched at one junction end, which may reflect a read error. This chain links TRBV20-1 with TRBJ2-7; 9 nucleotides align to TRBD1. Germline V CDR1 and CDR2: DFQATT, SNEGSKA (reference sequence). The CDR3 is 12 amino acids. CDR3 sequence reads: CSVGQGSYGQYF. The CDR3 DNA follows: TGCAGCGTGGGACAGGGCTCCTACGGGCAGTACTTC.

The chain links TRBV29-1 to TRBJ2-3; D perhaps matches TRBD2 (5 bases). The germline V and J ends were trimmed by 4 bases and 3 bases, with 17 bases remaining between them. The CDR3 runs to 15 residues. Germline V gives CDR1 SQVTM, CDR2 ANQGSEA. CDR3 sequence (DNA): TGCAGCGTTGTGGTAGACGGGGATGGAACAGATACGCAGTATTTT. Translated, it gives CSVVVDGDGTDTQYF.

V and J are TRBV7-3 and TRBJ2-1, with D perhaps being TRBD1 or TRBD2 (5 bases each). The CDR3 covers 17 residues. Trimming left V 1 base short and J 0 bases short, with 13 bases between. CDR1 is SGHTA, CDR2 FQGTGA, per germline. The CDR3 is CASSLRAGQGSYNEQFF. CDR3 coding DNA: TGTGCCAGCAGCTTAAGGGCGGGCCAGGGCTCCTACAATGAGCAGTTCTTC.

In its sample, this clonotype was seen a few times. CDR3 in DNA: TGTGCCAGCAGCTTGGGGACTAGCGGGAGCCTCTACGAGCAGTACTTC. This gives the protein CASSLGTSGSLYEQYF. V is TRBV7-2 and J is TRBJ2-7; 14 bases fit TRBD2. V lost 3 bases, J lost 3 bases, and 4 bases stayed unmatched. Germline V gene sequence: CDR1 SGHTA, CDR2 FQGNSA. The CDR3 has 16 residues.

The CDR3 is CATSDVQGASNEQFF. The CDR3 DNA sequence: TGTGCCACCAGTGATGTCCAGGGGGCTTCGAATGAGCAGTTCTTC. The genes are TRBV24-1 and TRBJ2-1, with 8 bases identical to TRBD1. The germline CDR1 and CDR2 sequences are KGHDR and SFDVKD. This CDR3 has 15 residues. V trimming: 3 bases; J trimming: 7 bases; junction bases outside the gene matches: 7.

This clonotype came up a few times. A junction end diverges from the germline sequence, so it may reflect a read error. This sequence joins TRBV7-7 and TRBJ2-7, with D unresolved. The CDR3 has 13 amino acids. Germline CDR1 is SSHAT and CDR2 is FNYEAQ (reference sequence). The CDR3 reads CASSPSSIHEQYF. The CDR3 DNA is TGTGCTAGCAGCCCGAGCAGTATCCACGAGCAGTACTTC.